Below, one TCR beta chain is given with its context. This clone was seen just once. It lacks a known antigen. It has no much larger one-base neighbor in the sample; base qualities were not kept. These data are taken from a study of blood T cell repertoires in COVID-19 (dated by TCRdb to between 2020 and 2021). A note on the overall study: The collaborator samples originated in the United States, Italy and Spain and spanned the acute and convalescent phases of COVID-19. Where available, HLA class I and class II types were taken from metadata supplied by the sample provider and were not determined by assay-based typing. A freely available public database, intended as a resource for researchers studying the immune response to SARS-CoV-2, is where the repertoires were released. Samples were obtained from the ongoing ImmuneRACE study (first 160 participants) and from some 1,300 subjects provided by 6 global collaborators. Nearly every sample came with metadata listing a de-identified subject ID, COVID-19 status, age in years and sex. Deeply sampled blood TCRbeta repertoires from subjects exposed to, actively infected with, or recovered from COVID-19 were included in the dataset. The prospective study material was composed of cDNA or gDNA derived from T cells, B-cell-depleted T cells, or PBMCs.

For CDR1 and CDR2, the germline V gene lists SGHDN and FVKESK. V is reduced by 3 bases and J by 0 bases, leaving a spacing of 15 bases between them. The CDR3 spans 18 residues, from the cysteine through the phenylalanine. The read is trimmed to its CDR3 DNA, 54 bases read in frame from base 1. The immunoSEQ Assay, a bias-controlled multiplex PCR, was used to amplify TCRbeta CDR3 regions from genomic DNA. The authors' pipeline ran thus. Within the assay, amplification of reference gene primers was used to estimate how many nucleated cells each sample contained. Sequence reads were collapsed and filtered to measure the absolute abundance of every unique TCRbeta CDR3 rearrangement. For each sample, productive Simpson clonality was calculated as the square root of Simpson's diversity index across productive rearrangements. TCRdb stores this immuneACCESS table with in-frame sequences only. Part of the clones is absent; in the studies checked, under half of the shortfall reflects unresolved V genes, and no reason is known for the rest. Clone size and the V and J calls come from that table; the DNA yielded D and trimming. For this sample the table gives around 240,000 clones, of which almost 85% were detected only once. About 2% of the sample belongs to the ten largest clones.

Collaborating institutions collected whole blood in K2EDTA tubes following their own protocols. For TCRbeta analysis, collaborators shipped samples as frozen whole blood, isolated PBMCs, or DNA extracted from either of those sample types. The investigation overall reported the following: How much clinical and demographic metadata was included differed by source and by participant, and the metadata was provided uncurated.

Sequencing was carried out using peripheral blood. The clonotype was recovered from a woman older than 75 with acute or convalescent COVID-19. This sequence uses TRBV14 and TRBJ2-6; a tentative D match to TRBD2 spans 6 bases. The nucleotide sequence reads as follows: TGTGCCAGCAGCCAGGGCCGGGAGCCCAGCTCTGGGGCCAACGTCCTGACTTTC. This translates into CASSQGREPSSGANVLTF.